There are many counts of the clone carrying this T cell receptor (beta chain). CDR3 size: 17 residues. The V and J ends lost 0 bases and 7 bases, in that order; junction bases with no gene match: 9. The germline V gene has CDR1 LGHNA and CDR2 YSLEER. TCRdb recomputed calls from the RT-PCR reads with MiXCR, one row per CDR3 protein. The sample records more than 600,000 distinct CDR3 sequences, 12% to 15% being singletons. Sample: memory CD4+ T cells from blood. The chain carries TRBV4-3 and TRBJ2-2; 9 bases map to TRBD1. The TCR was taken from a female donor in good health, serving as a healthy control. The CDR3 here is CASSQESGDRDNGELFF. The CDR3 DNA is TGCGCCAGCAGCCAAGAATCAGGGGACAGGGATAACGGGGAGCTGTTTTTT.